This is a list of T cell receptor beta chains from one sample in a study of blood T cells in healthy people across ages. MiXCR, applied by TCRdb to the 5' RACE reads, yields one record per CDR3 protein. The sample yields hundreds of thousands of distinct CDR3 sequences, under 25% seen once. What was sequenced was blood. Receptor source: an older man in good health. Both conserved end residues are part of each CDR3. D genes are given only for firm matches. Expanded clones get a size class; other rows say once, few or many, or leave the size out.

TRBV11-2	TRBJ2-7	.	.	TGTGCCAGCAGCTTATGGCGGTGCTACGAGCAGTACTTC	CASSLWRCYEQYF
TRBV7-2	TRBJ2-5	few	.	TGTGCCAGCAGCTCCGCTGGTTTGTCGACCCAGTACTTC	CASSSAGLSTQYF
TRBV7-3	TRBJ1-1	.	.	TGTGCCAGCTCGCCTCAATTGAACACTGAAGCTTTCTTT	CASSPQLNTEAFF
TRBV20-1	TRBJ2-3	few	.	TGCAGTGCTAGCGGCGGACGGGCTAGCACAGATACGCAGTATTTT	CSASGGRASTDTQYF
TRBV29-1	TRBJ2-2	.	TRBD1	TGCAGCGTGTTGGGACAGGGCTACACCGGGGAGCTGTTTTTT	CSVLGQGYTGELFF
TRBV5-1	TRBJ2-2	medium-sized	.	TGCGCCAGCAGCTTGTTCACCGGGGAGCTGTTTTTT	CASSLFTGELFF
TRBV20-1	TRBJ1-2	few	TRBD1	TGCAGTGCTAGAGATGAGGGGACAGGCACCTTC	CSARDEGTGTF
TRBV6-2/TRBV6-3	TRBJ2-7	few	TRBD1	TGTGCCAGCAGGACTGACAGGGGTACGTCCTACGAGCAGTACTTC	CASRTDRGTSYEQYF
TRBV20-1	TRBJ2-7	.	TRBD2	TGCAGTGCTCAGCGGGAGTATCAGGTCGGCGAGCAGTACTTC	CSAQREYQVGEQYF
TRBV3-1	TRBJ1-5	few	.	TGTGCCAGCAGCCCCCGTGGGGAAAATCAGCCCCAGCATTTT	CASSPRGENQPQHF
TRBV5-1	TRBJ2-5	few	TRBD1	TGCGCCAGCAGCTTGGCCGGGACAGCGTCAAAAGAGACCCAGTACTTC	CASSLAGTASKETQYF
TRBV20-1	TRBJ2-5	.	.	TGCAGTGCTAGTGCAGAATACCAAGAGACCCAGTACTTC	CSASAEYQETQYF
TRBV20-1	TRBJ1-2	.	.	TGCAGTGCTAAGGAGGGGAGCAACTATGGCTACACCTTC	CSAKEGSNYGYTF
TRBV18	TRBJ2-1	few	TRBD1	TGTGCCAGCTCACCAGGGACAGGGGCGATTGAGCAGTTCTTC	CASSPGTGAIEQFF
TRBV28	TRBJ2-1	.	TRBD2	TGTGCCAGCAGAGCGGGAGGCTACAATGAGCAGTTCTTC	CASRAGGYNEQFF
TRBV3-1	TRBJ2-5	few	TRBD2	TGTGCCAGCAGCCAGGGGACTAGCGGGAACGAGCGGTACTTC	CASSQGTSGNERYF
TRBV6-1	TRBJ2-1	.	TRBD2	TGTGCCAGCAGTGCCTATAGCGGGAGGGGGAATGAGCAGTTCTTC	CASSAYSGRGNEQFF
TRBV29-1	TRBJ2-5	few	TRBD1	TGCAGCGTTGAAAGAGGGACAGGAGGAGAGACCCAGTACTTC	CSVERGTGGETQYF
TRBV5-4	TRBJ1-6	.	.	TGTGCCAGCAGCGACCCCCGAGGGAACACCTTTCGCTTT	CASSDPRGNTFRF
TRBV9	TRBJ1-4	.	.	TGTGCCAGCAGCGTAGACGGGGGGCGGGAACTGTTTTTT	CASSVDGGRELFF
TRBV5-1	TRBJ2-2	.	.	TGCGCCAGCAGCTTGGATCCTACGCGGGCGAGTGCCGGGGAGCTGTTTTTT	CASSLDPTRASAGELFF
TRBV5-5	TRBJ2-1	.	.	TGTGCCAGCAGCTTGGTGGACAGCCCGTTCTTC	CASSLVDSPFF
TRBV2	TRBJ2-1	few	.	TGTGCCAGCATATTTTCCAATGAGCAGTTCTTC	CASIFSNEQFF
TRBV7-3	TRBJ2-5	.	.	TGTGCCAGCAGCTTAATGGGACCTGGGGAGACCCAGTACTTC	CASSLMGPGETQYF
TRBV28	TRBJ2-3	.	TRBD1	TGTGCCAGCAGTTCAGGGCGGGACAGGGTTAAAACAGATACGCAGTATTTT	CASSSGRDRVKTDTQYF
TRBV6-1	TRBJ2-3	many	.	TGTGCCAGCAGTGAAGCGATGGCAGCCCCCACAGATACGCAGTATTTT	CASSEAMAAPTDTQYF
TRBV4-2	TRBJ2-1	few	TRBD1	TGTGCCAGCAGCCAAGGGACAGGTCACAATGAGCAGTTCTTC	CASSQGTGHNEQFF
TRBV20-1	TRBJ2-1	few	.	TGCAGTGCTAGAGATTCTCGCCCTAACTCCTACAATGAGCAGCTCTTC	CSARDSRPNSYNEQLF
TRBV12-5	TRBJ1-1	.	TRBD1	TGTGCTAGTGGTTCGCCGACGGGACAGGGGAACACTGAAGCTTTCTTT	CASGSPTGQGNTEAFF
TRBV7-6	TRBJ2-1	few	TRBD2	TGTGCCAGCAGCAAAAGACTAGCGGGAGGGCCGAGCTCCTACAATGAGCAGTTCTTC	CASSKRLAGGPSSYNEQFF
TRBV2	TRBJ2-1	.	.	TGTGCCAGCAGTACAGGGGAGGCCAATGAGCAGTTCTTC	CASSTGEANEQFF
TRBV20-1	TRBJ1-1	few	TRBD1	TGCAGTGCTAGAGACCGGGGACAGGGGGCGCGGAACACTGAAGCTTTCTTT	CSARDRGQGARNTEAFF
TRBV10-3	TRBJ2-5	few	TRBD2	TGTGCCATCAGTGGCGGGAGGCAACAAGAGACCCAGTACTTC	CAISGGRQQETQYF
TRBV24-1	TRBJ2-6	few	.	TGTGCCACCAGTGGTACGGCGGGAAGCTCTGGGGCCAACGTCCTGACTTTC	CATSGTAGSSGANVLTF
TRBV29-1	TRBJ2-2	once	.	TGCAGCGTTGGTCCTGCCGGGGCCGGGGAGCTGTCTTTT	CSVGPAGAGELSF
TRBV4-3	TRBJ2-1	.	.	TGCGCCAGCAGCCAAGATAGAGAAGATGAGCAGTTCTTC	CASSQDREDEQFF
TRBV20-1	TRBJ2-1	.	TRBD2	TGCAGTGCCTACTCCGGGACTAGCGGGAGGATGAATGAGCAGTTCTTC	CSAYSGTSGRMNEQFF
TRBV5-1	TRBJ2-2	few	.	TGCGCCAGCAGCTTGGTGCAGGGGATGACCGGGGAGCTGTTTTTT	CASSLVQGMTGELFF
TRBV29-1	TRBJ2-2	few	TRBD2	TGCAGTAGCGGGGTGGACACCGGGGAGCTGTTTTTT	CSSGVDTGELFF
TRBV28	TRBJ2-5	.	.	TGTGCCAGCAGTTTACGAATTGGGCTGCTCCAGTACTTC	CASSLRIGLLQYF
TRBV18	TRBJ1-5	.	TRBD1	TGTGCCAGCTCAGGTATTGGACAGGGCGGTCAGCCCCAGCATTTT	CASSGIGQGGQPQHF
TRBV11-2	TRBJ2-5	few	TRBD2	TGTGCCAGCAGCTATCGGACTAGCGGGAGTGAGACCCAGTACTTC	CASSYRTSGSETQYF
TRBV12-3/TRBV12-4	TRBJ2-7	.	TRBD1	TGTGCCAGCAGTTTAAGCGGACAGGGTTCGAGAGAGCAGTACTTC	CASSLSGQGSREQYF
TRBV20-1	TRBJ2-3	.	.	TGCAGTGCTAGCCGTACCCTAGACGGAGATACGCAGTATTTT	CSASRTLDGDTQYF
TRBV18	TRBJ2-1	few	TRBD2	TGTGCCAGCTCACCAGGACTAGCGGGAAGCTCCTACAATGAGCAGTTCTTC	CASSPGLAGSSYNEQFF
TRBV20-1	TRBJ1-1	few	.	TGCAGTGCTAGACCAACAGTGAACACTGAAGCTTTCTTT	CSARPTVNTEAFF
TRBV7-2	TRBJ2-1	.	TRBD2	TGTGCCAGCAGCTGGGGGGGAGGGGACAATGAGCAGTTCTTC	CASSWGGGDNEQFF